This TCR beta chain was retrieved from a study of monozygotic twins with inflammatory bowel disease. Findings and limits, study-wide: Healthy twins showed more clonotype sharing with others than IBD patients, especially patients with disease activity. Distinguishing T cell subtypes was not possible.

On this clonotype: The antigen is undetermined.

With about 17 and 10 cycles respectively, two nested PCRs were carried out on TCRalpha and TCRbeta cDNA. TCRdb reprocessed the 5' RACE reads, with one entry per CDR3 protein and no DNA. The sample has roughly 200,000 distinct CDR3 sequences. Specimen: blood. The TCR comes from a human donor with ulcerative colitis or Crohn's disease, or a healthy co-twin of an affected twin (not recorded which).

This CDR3 reads CASSLALGTNYGYTF. The chain carries TRBV7-2 and TRBJ1-2; TCRdb selects TRBD1, and the lack of DNA leaves this call unchecked. The length of the CDR3 is 15 residues. Germline values: CDR1 SGHTA, CDR2 FQGNSA.